The 27 T cell receptor beta chains given below trace back to one sample, sequenced in a study of shared clonotypes between healthy human individuals. Data came from immunoSEQ multiplex PCR; TCRdb stores just in-frame clones and leaves some out. The top ten hold under 2% of the sample, which has roughly 680,000 clones, 72% seen once. Sequencing was carried out using memory CD4+ T cells sorted from blood. Subset here: CD45RA-negative fraction. Every receptor here comes from a woman between 25 and 40 years old in good health.

This rearrangement joins TRBV7-2 to TRBJ2-7; D gene unclear. The CDR3 has 14 residues. Between the trimmed V and J ends, which lost 5 bases and 1 base, there was a span of 12 bases. The germline V gene has CDR1 SGHTA and CDR2 FQGNSA. DNA of the CDR3: TGTGCCAGCAGCCCCGAGCGCCGATCCTACGAGCAGTACTTC. This encodes CASSPERRSYEQYF.

In regard to this clone: At the DNA level, this CDR3 is encoded by other sequences in the same sample as well. The chain joins TRBV2 to TRBJ1-1; D call uncertain. Looked up from germline, CDR1 is SNHLY and CDR2 is FYNNEI. Trimming cost V 3 bases and J 0 bases, with 11 bases left between them. This CDR3 contains 15 residues. The DNA of the CDR3 is TGTGCCAGCAGTGATGGTGGCGGTATGAACACTGAAGCTTTCTTT. Translated, it gives CASSDGGGMNTEAFF.

This clone occurred many times. The rearrangement joins TRBV5-1 to TRBJ1-2; no firm D call. The CDR3 covers 16 residues. CDR1 and CDR2 from the germline V gene are SGHRS and YFSETQ. Between the trimmed V and J ends, which lost 2 bases and 4 bases, there was a span of 18 bases. The CDR3 coding sequence is TGCGCCAGCAGCTTTCTCCGGGCAGAGCCCCCCTATGGCTACACCTTC. Translation gives CASSFLRAEPPYGYTF.

As regards this clone: Different DNA sequences within this sample yield the same CDR3. The CDR3 bases are TGTGCCTGGAGTGCGAGACACTATGGCTACACCTTC. This codes for CAWSARHYGYTF. V and J are TRBV30 and TRBJ1-2; D unresolved. The V gene's germline CDR1 is GTSNPN and CDR2 SVGIG (reference sequence). The CDR3 length is 12 residues. V was trimmed by 1 base and J by 3 bases, leaving 6 bases between them.

This chain joins TRBV28 and TRBJ2-1; D could derive from TRBD1 or TRBD2 (5 bases each). V was trimmed by 7 bases and J by 7 bases, leaving 20 bases between them. Germline V CDR1 and CDR2: MDHEN, SYDVKM. The CDR3 extends over 15 amino acids. CDR3 amino acids: CASNVFGAEGNEQFF. The CDR3 DNA is TGTGCCAGCAACGTGTTTGGGGCCGAGGGGAATGAGCAGTTCTTC.

The chain is built from TRBV29-1 and TRBJ1-1; a possible D gene is TRBD1 (6 bases). V was trimmed by 7 bases and J by 10 bases, leaving 19 bases between them. The length of the CDR3 is 12 residues. Per germline, CDR1 SQVTM and CDR2 ANQGSEA. The CDR3 sequence: CSAQSTGLGAFF. The CDR3 DNA reads TGCAGCGCCCAAAGTACAGGGTTGGGAGCTTTCTTT.

The chain is built from TRBV7-9 and TRBJ2-3, with 9 nucleotides matching TRBD2. Germline V gene data show CDR1 as SEHNR and CDR2 as FQNEAQ (reference sequence). The CDR3 runs 17 residues. Losses at the gene ends were 0 bases for V and 0 bases for J; bases not matched to a gene: 4. The CDR3: CASSLALAGPSTDTQYF. In nucleotides, the CDR3 is TGTGCCAGCAGCTTAGCCCTAGCGGGACCAAGCACAGATACGCAGTATTTT.

This clone has just a few counts. This sample includes further DNA sequences coding for the same CDR3. The chain is built from TRBV5-1 and TRBJ2-3; either TRBD1 or TRBD2 may fit D (5 bases each). Germline V gene data show CDR1 as SGHRS and CDR2 as YFSETQ. The CDR3 extends over 14 amino acids. Trimming left V 4 bases short and J 3 bases short, with 12 bases between. The CDR3 sequence: CASSPGTLTDTQYF. The CDR3 DNA sequence: TGCGCCAGCAGCCCAGGGACCTTGACAGATACGCAGTATTTT.

This clone was picked up a small number of times. V is TRBV5-8 and J is TRBJ1-3, with D maybe TRBD1 (6 bases). This CDR3 spans 15 amino acids. Trimming left V 2 bases short and J 4 bases short, with 13 bases between. Germline V gives CDR1 SGHTS, CDR2 YDEGEE. The CDR3 loop reads CASSLSGAQGNTIYF. The CDR3 bases are TGTGCCAGCAGCTTATCAGGGGCGCAGGGAAACACCATATATTTT.

This clone occurred a few times. The V and J genes are TRBV4-2 and TRBJ1-3; tentative D call: TRBD1 (5 bases). The germline V and J ends were trimmed by 0 bases and 2 bases, with 5 bases remaining between them. This CDR3 region has 14 residues. Germline CDR1 and CDR2: LGHNA and YNFKEQ. In nucleotides, the CDR3 is TGTGCCAGCAGCCAAGAGACAGCTGGAAACACCATATATTTT. Translating it yields CASSQETAGNTIYF.

The chain joins TRBV5-1 to TRBJ1-3; D is undetermined. Germline CDR1 is SGHRS and CDR2 is YFSETQ. This CDR3 is built from 14 residues. V lost 0 bases to trimming and J lost 7 bases, with 11 bases between them. The CDR3 coding sequence is TGCGCCAGCAGCTTGGCGGGCTTCAGGAACACCATATATTTT. Its translation is CASSLAGFRNTIYF.

The chain employs TRBV7-6 and TRBJ2-5; 7 bases are a match to TRBD2. Germline trimming cut 3 bases from V and 5 bases from J; bases unmatched to any gene: 6. Germline V gene lookup returns CDR1 SGHVS and CDR2 FNYEAQ. This CDR3 spans 14 amino acids. In DNA form, the CDR3 reads TGTGCCAGCAGCTTCGCGGGAGTGGGGGAGACCCAGTACTTC. As protein: CASSFAGVGETQYF.

The chain links TRBV18 to TRBJ2-1; D is tentatively TRBD1 or TRBD2 (5 bases each). Germline V CDR1 and CDR2: KGHSH, LQKENI. V was shortened by 4 bases and J by 2 bases, with 18 bases between the two germline ends. The CDR3 runs 17 residues. The CDR3 nucleotides are TGTGCCAGCTCACAACCGAGCGGTAGGGACCCCTACAATGAGCAGTTCTTC. Residues: CASSQPSGRDPYNEQFF. The full variable domain, in which reference TRBV18 and TRBJ2-1 provide the parts outside the CDR3, is NAGVMQNPRHLVRRRGQEARLRCSPMKGHSHVYWYRQLPEEGLKFMVYLQKENIIDESGMPKERFSAEFPKEGPSILRIQQVVRGDSAAYFCASSQPSGRDPYNEQFFGPGTRLTVL.

The chain links TRBV28 to TRBJ2-5; the D is unclear. This CDR3 is built from 14 residues. Germline CDR1 is MDHEN and CDR2 is SYDVKM. V lost 2 bases, J lost 11 bases, and 18 bases lay in between. The CDR3: CASSLSSGPRWQYF. The CDR3 bases are TGTGCCAGCAGTTTAAGCTCCGGTCCCCGTTGGCAGTACTTC.

In the case of this clone: Additional DNA sequences in this sample encode the identical CDR3. The J gene is TRBJ2-5, the V gene TRBV27, with D perhaps matching TRBD1 (6 bases). V lost 4 bases and J 1 base, leaving 10 bases between the germline ends. CDR1 and CDR2 (germline): MNHEY, SMNVEV (reference sequence). The CDR3 contains 14 residues. In nucleotides, the CDR3 is TGTGCCAGCAGTTCCGGGACACTCCAAGAGACCCAGTACTTC. It codes for CASSSGTLQETQYF.

This chain uses TRBV18 with TRBJ2-5, with 11 bases fitting TRBD2. CDR3 length equals 19 residues. Germline V CDR1 and CDR2: KGHSH, LQKENI. V shed 3 bases, J shed 0 bases, and the junction held 12 bases outside the gene matches. CDR3 sequence: CASSPGGTSGLSYQETQYF. The CDR3 bases are TGTGCCAGCTCACCGGGGGGGACTAGCGGTCTGTCGTACCAAGAGACCCAGTACTTC.

The chain joins TRBV11-3 to TRBJ2-2; D is unresolved. Germline-derived CDR1 and CDR2 are SGHNT and YENEEA. CDR3 length: 15 amino acids. The germline V and J ends were trimmed by 5 bases and 2 bases, with 12 bases remaining between them. CDR3 amino acids: CASSRSGANTGELFF. CDR3 coding DNA: TGTGCCAGCAGCCGCTCAGGAGCCAACACCGGGGAGCTGTTTTTT. The full variable domain, with the rest looked up from reference TRBV11-3 and TRBJ2-2, is EAGVVQSPRYKIIEKKQPVAFWCNPISGHNTLYWYLQNLGQGPELLIRYENEEAVDDSQLPKDRFSAERLKGVDSTLKIQPAELGDSAVYLCASSRSGANTGELFFGEGSRLTVL.

The rearrangement joins TRBV29-1 to TRBJ1-4, with D perhaps TRBD1 (5 bases). There are 13 residues in the CDR3. V dropped 6 bases and J dropped 8 bases, with 16 bases sitting between them. Germline V lookup: CDR1 SQVTM, CDR2 ANQGSEA. The CDR3 protein is CSVGGLPSEKLFF. The DNA for the CDR3 is TGCAGCGTGGGGGGACTCCCTTCGGAAAAACTGTTTTTT. Drawing the rest from reference TRBV29-1 and TRBJ1-4, the complete variable domain is SAVISQKPSRDICQRGTSLTIQCQVDSQVTMMFWYRQQPGQSLTLIATANQGSEATYESGFVIDKFPISRPNLTFSTLTVSNMSPEDSSIYLCSVGGLPSEKLFFGSGTQLSVL.

V usage is TRBV6-5 and J usage is TRBJ1-2; D not resolved. Trimming pared 4 bases from V and 4 bases from J, leaving 10 bases between. Looked up from germline, CDR1 is MNHEY and CDR2 is SVGAGI. This CDR3 is 13 amino acids long. CDR3 sequence: CASSFRDPYGYTF. The CDR3 region has the DNA TGTGCCAGCAGTTTTCGGGATCCCTATGGCTACACCTTC.

This clone was counted ten times or more. The chain combines TRBV29-1 with TRBJ2-7; no clear D. Germline V CDR1 and CDR2: SQVTM, ANQGSEA. V shed 5 bases and J shed 3 bases, with 8 bases lying between them. The CDR3 is 11 amino acids. CDR3 sequence (DNA): TGCAGCGTTAGTTGGGACTACGAGCAGTACTTC. Its translation: CSVSWDYEQYF.

The rearrangement joins TRBV15 to TRBJ2-5, with 8 positions matching TRBD2. V was pared by 0 bases and J by 9 bases, with 3 bases of the junction left unmatched. Per germline, CDR1 LNHNV and CDR2 YYDKDF (reference sequence). The CDR3 sequence is 13 residues long. CDR3 sequence: CATSRDGREAQYF. In DNA, the CDR3 is TGTGCCACCAGCAGAGATGGGCGGGAGGCCCAGTACTTC.

The gene calls are TRBV5-1 and TRBJ2-2; TRBD1 might be the D (5 bases). V gave up 0 bases and J gave up 1 base, with 10 bases separating them. Germline values: CDR1 SGHRS, CDR2 YFSETQ. This CDR3 has 16 amino acids. CDR3 in DNA: TGCGCCAGCAGCTTGGGCGCAGGGTGGAACACCGGGGAGCTGTTTTTT. Its translation is CASSLGAGWNTGELFF.

The chain couples TRBV30 to TRBJ2-5; tentative D call: TRBD1 (6 bases). The assigned J gene may be wrong: the sequence end matches TRBJ2-7 better. This CDR3 has 15 amino acids. The germline CDR1 and CDR2 sequences are GTSNPN and SVGIG (reference sequence). The chain's CDR3 is CAWTQWGQLGYEQYF. The CDR3 DNA follows: TGTGCCTGGACCCAATGGGGACAACTTGGCTACGAGCAGTACTTC.

CDR3: CASSSRTGSSYEQYF. The CDR3 DNA is TGTGCCAGCAGTTCCCGGACAGGGAGCTCCTACGAGCAGTACTTC. The rearrangement joins TRBV6-6 to TRBJ2-7; 8 positions match TRBD1. The CDR3 is made up of 15 amino acids. The V gene end was trimmed by 4 bases and the J gene end by 0 bases; junction bases not matched to a gene: 5. Germline V gene lookup returns CDR1 MNHNY and CDR2 SVGAGI (reference sequence).

This clone was detected only once. This chain joins TRBV4-1 and TRBJ2-2; 8 bases are shared with TRBD1. There are 18 residues in the CDR3. The germline CDR1 and CDR2 sequences are MGHRA and YSYEKL. With V trimmed by 0 bases and J by 4 bases, 10 bases remained unmatched. The CDR3 sequence: CASSQDLAGQGGTGELFF. In nucleotides, the CDR3 is TGCGCCAGCAGCCAAGACTTGGCCGGACAGGGAGGCACCGGGGAGCTGTTTTTT.

CDR3: CASSQPGLAEIGEQFF. Here the CDR3 DNA reads TGTGCCAGCAGCCAACCCGGACTAGCGGAGATAGGGGAGCAGTTCTTC. The chain joins TRBV4-2 to TRBJ2-1; 10 bases match TRBD2. In germline, CDR1 is LGHNA, CDR2 YNFKEQ. CDR3 length: 16 amino acids. After removal of 2 bases from V and 10 bases from J, the junction contained 11 bases not matched to a gene.

V gene TRBV19 combines with J gene TRBJ2-7; D perhaps matches TRBD1 (6 bases). The V and J ends lost 4 bases and 1 base respectively, with 11 bases between them. CDR1 LNHDA and CDR2 SQIVND come from the germline V gene (reference sequence). This CDR3 region has 14 residues. The CDR3 sequence is CASSKATGSYEQYF. CDR3 DNA sequence: TGTGCCAGTAGTAAGGCGACAGGTTCCTACGAGCAGTACTTC.